This T cell receptor beta chain is drawn from a study of shared T cell receptors in the human thymus. Using immunoSEQ multiplex PCR, the repertoire was profiled, and TCRdb retains in-frame clones only, with some absent. Counted here are hundreds of thousands of clones, about four fifths occurring once; the ten biggest clones make up approximately 0.013%. This clone was seen once. Germline values: CDR1 MNHEY, CDR2 SMNVEV (reference sequence). Trimming left V 0 bases short and J 0 bases short, with 6 bases between. The CDR3 runs to 14 residues. This sample also belongs to another study, concerning human thymus T cells.

The V and J genes are TRBV27 and TRBJ2-7; D is unclear. Material: thymocytes. This clonotype originated in a boy younger than two with a congenital heart defect. The CDR3 loop is CASSLSASSYEQYF. The CDR3 bases are TGTGCCAGCAGTTTATCGGCTAGCTCCTACGAGCAGTACTTC.